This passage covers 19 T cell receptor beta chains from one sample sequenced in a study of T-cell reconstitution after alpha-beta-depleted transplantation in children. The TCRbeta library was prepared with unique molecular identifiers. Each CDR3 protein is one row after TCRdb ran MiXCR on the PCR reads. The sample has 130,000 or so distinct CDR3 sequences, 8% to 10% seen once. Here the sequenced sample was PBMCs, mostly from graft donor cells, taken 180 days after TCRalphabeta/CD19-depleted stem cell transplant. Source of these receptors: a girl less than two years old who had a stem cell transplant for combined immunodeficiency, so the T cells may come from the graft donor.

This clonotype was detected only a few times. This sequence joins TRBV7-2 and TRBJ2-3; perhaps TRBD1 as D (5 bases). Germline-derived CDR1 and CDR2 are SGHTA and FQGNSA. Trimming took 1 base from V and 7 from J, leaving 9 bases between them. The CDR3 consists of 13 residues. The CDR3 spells CASSLEWGNTQYF. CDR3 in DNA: TGTGCCAGCAGCTTAGAGTGGGGCAATACGCAGTATTTT. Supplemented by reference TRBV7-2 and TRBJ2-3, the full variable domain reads GAGVSQSPSNKVTEKGKDVELRCDPISGHTALYWYRQSLGQGLEFLIYFQGNSAPDKSGLPSDRFSAERTGGSVSTLTIQRTQQEDSAVYLCASSLEWGNTQYFGPGTRLTVL.

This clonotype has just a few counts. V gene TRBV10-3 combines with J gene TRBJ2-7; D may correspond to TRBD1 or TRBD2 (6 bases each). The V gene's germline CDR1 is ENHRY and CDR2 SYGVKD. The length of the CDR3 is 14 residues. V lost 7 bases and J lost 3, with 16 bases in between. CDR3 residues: CAITSSRGGYEQYF. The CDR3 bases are TGTGCCATCACGTCGAGCAGGGGAGGCTACGAGCAGTACTTC.

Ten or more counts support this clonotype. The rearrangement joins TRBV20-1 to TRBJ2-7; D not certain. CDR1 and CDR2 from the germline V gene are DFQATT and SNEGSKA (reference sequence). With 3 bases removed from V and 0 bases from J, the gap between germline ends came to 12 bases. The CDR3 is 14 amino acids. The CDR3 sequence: CSARTASLSYEQYF. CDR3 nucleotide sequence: TGCAGTGCTAGGACTGCAAGCCTCTCCTACGAGCAGTACTTC.

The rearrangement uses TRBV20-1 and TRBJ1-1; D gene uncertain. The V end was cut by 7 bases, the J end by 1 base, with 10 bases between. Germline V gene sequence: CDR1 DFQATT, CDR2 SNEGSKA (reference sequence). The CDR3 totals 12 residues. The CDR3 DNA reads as TGCAGTGTCAGGAGGTGGAACACTGAAGCTTTCTTT. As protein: CSVRRWNTEAFF.

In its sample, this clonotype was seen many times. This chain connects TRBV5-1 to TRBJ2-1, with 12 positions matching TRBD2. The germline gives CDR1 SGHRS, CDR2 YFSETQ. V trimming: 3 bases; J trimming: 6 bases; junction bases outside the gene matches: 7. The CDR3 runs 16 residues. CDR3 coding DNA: TGCGCCAGCAGCTGGGTAGGACTAGCGGGGTTCAATGAGCAGTTCTTC. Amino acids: CASSWVGLAGFNEQFF.

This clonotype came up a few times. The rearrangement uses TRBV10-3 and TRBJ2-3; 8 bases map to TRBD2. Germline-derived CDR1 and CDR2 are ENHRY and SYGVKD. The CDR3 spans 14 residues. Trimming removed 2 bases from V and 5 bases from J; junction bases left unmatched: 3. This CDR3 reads CAISERGGEDTQYF. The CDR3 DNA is TGTGCCATCAGTGAGCGGGGGGGCGAAGATACGCAGTATTTT.

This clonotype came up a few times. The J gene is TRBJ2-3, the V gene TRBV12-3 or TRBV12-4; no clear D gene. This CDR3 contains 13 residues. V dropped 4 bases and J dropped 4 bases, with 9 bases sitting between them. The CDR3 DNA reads TGTGCCAGCAGTTCAGCGACCCCAGATACGCAGTATTTT. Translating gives CASSSATPDTQYF.

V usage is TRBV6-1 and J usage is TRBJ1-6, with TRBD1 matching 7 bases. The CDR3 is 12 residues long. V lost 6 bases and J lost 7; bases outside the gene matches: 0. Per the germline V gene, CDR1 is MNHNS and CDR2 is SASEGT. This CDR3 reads CASRDRNSPLHF. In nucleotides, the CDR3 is TGTGCCAGCAGGGACAGGAATTCACCCCTCCACTTT.

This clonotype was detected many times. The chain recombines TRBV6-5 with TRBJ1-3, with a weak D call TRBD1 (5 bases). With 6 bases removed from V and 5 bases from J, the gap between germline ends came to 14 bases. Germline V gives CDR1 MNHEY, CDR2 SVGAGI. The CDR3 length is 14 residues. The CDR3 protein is CASRPGPQRNTIYF. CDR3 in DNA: TGTGCCAGCAGACCAGGGCCCCAGAGAAACACCATATATTTT.

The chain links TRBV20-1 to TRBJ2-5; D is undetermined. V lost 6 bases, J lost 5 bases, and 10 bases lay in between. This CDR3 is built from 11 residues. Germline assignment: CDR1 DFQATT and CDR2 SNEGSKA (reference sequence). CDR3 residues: CSAETAETQYF. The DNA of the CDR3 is TGCAGTGCAGAAACAGCGGAGACCCAGTACTTC.

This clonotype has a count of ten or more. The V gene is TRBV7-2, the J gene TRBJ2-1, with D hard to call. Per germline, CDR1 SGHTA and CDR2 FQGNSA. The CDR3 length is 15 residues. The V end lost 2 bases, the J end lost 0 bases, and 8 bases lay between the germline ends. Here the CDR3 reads CASSLTRSSYNEQFF. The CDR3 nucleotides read TGTGCCAGCAGCTTAACCCGAAGCTCCTACAATGAGCAGTTCTTC.

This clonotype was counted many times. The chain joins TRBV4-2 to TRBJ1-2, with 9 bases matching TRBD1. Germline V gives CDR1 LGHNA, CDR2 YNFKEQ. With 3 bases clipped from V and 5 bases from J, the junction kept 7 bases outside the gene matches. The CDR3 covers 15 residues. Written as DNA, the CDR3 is TGTGCCAGCAGCCACGGGGGACAGGGTGGATATGGCTACACCTTC. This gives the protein CASSHGGQGGYGYTF.

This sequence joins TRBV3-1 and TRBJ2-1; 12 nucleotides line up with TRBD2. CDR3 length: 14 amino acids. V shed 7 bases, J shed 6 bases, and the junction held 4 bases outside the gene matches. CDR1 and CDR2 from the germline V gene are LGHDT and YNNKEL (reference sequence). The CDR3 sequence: CASTLLAGGNEQFF. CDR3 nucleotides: TGTGCCAGCACCCTACTAGCGGGAGGCAATGAGCAGTTCTTC.

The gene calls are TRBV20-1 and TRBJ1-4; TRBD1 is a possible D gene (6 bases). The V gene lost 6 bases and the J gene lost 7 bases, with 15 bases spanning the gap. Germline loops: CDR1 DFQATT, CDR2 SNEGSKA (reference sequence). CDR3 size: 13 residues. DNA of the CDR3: TGCAGTGCCGGGGCAGGGGAGGGTGAAAAACTGTTTTTT. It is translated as CSAGAGEGEKLFF.

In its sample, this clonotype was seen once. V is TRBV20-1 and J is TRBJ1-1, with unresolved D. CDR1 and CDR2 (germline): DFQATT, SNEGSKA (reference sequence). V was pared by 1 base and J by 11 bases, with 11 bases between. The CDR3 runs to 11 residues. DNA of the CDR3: TGCAGTGCTAGAGCGGACCGGACGGCTTTCTTT. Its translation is CSARADRTAFF.

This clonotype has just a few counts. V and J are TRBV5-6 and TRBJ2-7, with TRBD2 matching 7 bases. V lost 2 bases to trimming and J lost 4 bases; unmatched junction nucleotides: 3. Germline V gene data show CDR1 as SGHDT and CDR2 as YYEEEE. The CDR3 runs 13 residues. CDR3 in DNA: TGTGCCAGCAGCTTCTCTAGCGGTTACGAGCAGTACTTC. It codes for CASSFSSGYEQYF.

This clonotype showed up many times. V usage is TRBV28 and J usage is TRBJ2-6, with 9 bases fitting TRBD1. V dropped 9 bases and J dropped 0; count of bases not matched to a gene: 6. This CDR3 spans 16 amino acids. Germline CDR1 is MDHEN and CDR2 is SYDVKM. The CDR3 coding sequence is TGTGCCAGACTACAGGGGGCTCTCTCTGGGGCCAACGTCCTGACTTTC. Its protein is CARLQGALSGANVLTF.

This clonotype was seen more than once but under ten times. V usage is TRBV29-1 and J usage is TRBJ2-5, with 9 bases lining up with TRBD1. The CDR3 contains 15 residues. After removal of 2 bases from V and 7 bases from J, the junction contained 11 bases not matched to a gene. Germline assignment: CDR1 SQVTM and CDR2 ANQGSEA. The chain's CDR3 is CSVERGTGLGGTQYF. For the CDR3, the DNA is TGCAGCGTTGAAAGGGGGACAGGGCTAGGTGGGACCCAGTACTTC.

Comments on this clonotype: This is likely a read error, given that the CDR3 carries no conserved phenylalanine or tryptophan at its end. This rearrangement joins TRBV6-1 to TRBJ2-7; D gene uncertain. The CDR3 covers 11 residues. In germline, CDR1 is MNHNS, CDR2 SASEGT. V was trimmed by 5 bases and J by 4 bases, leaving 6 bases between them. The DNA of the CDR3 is TGTGCCAGCAGTCTAGGTTACGAGCAGTACTTG. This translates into CASSLGYEQYL.